These 26 T cell receptor beta chains were sequenced from one sample in a study of cytomegalovirus exposure and HLA in healthy donors. The PCR contained 60 Vbeta and 13 Jbeta primers. Clones were sequenced by immunoSEQ multiplex PCR, and TCRdb holds only the in-frame ones, with some missing. The sample carries over 75,000 clones, approximately 76% recorded once. What was sequenced was PBMCs. These receptors came from a man aged 40-49 years in good health and CMV-seropositive.

The chain has TRBV5-4 and TRBJ2-7; TRBD2 agrees at 8 bases. CDR3 length equals 15 residues. The V gene end was trimmed by 4 bases and the J gene end by 3 bases; junction bases not matched to a gene: 9. CDR1 and CDR2 from the germline V gene are SGHNT and YYREEE (reference sequence). The DNA of the CDR3 is TGTGCCAGCAGCCAAGGGACTAGGGGACACTACGAGCAGTACTTC. Translating gives CASSQGTRGHYEQYF.

This rearrangement joins TRBV11-2 to TRBJ2-7; D unclear. Germline-derived CDR1 and CDR2 are SGHAT and FQNNGV. Trimming pared 1 base from V and 4 bases from J, leaving 11 bases between. The CDR3 loop spans 14 amino acids. The CDR3 coding sequence is TGTGCCAGCAGCTTAGGGCCAGGTGAATACGAGCAGTACTTC. Translation gives CASSLGPGEYEQYF.

V gene TRBV10-3 combines with J gene TRBJ1-1; 8 bases match TRBD1. Germline V gives CDR1 ENHRY, CDR2 SYGVKD. The CDR3 sequence is 14 residues long. V was clipped by 3 bases and J by 4 bases; unmatched bases: 4. CDR3 DNA sequence: TGTGCCATCAGTGACCTGGACAGGGCCACTGAAGCTTTCTTT. Encoded protein: CAISDLDRATEAFF.

V gene TRBV6-5 combines with J gene TRBJ1-2; D is perhaps TRBD1 (5 bases). Germline V gene sequence: CDR1 MNHEY, CDR2 SVGAGI. The CDR3 contains 15 residues. Trimming shortened V by 7 bases and J by 4 bases, and 19 bases separated the two germline ends. The CDR3 loop reads CASTPYPGLIYGYTF. The CDR3 nucleotides are TGTGCCAGCACCCCCTACCCGGGACTGATCTATGGCTACACCTTC.

The rearrangement uses TRBV18 and TRBJ1-6, with a possible D match to TRBD1 (5 bases). The V end lost 3 bases, the J end lost 1 base, and 7 bases lay between the germline ends. Germline V gene sequence: CDR1 KGHSH, CDR2 LQKENI. The CDR3 is 15 amino acids. CDR3 sequence reads: CASSPPGSYNSPLHF. The CDR3 DNA follows: TGTGCCAGCTCACCTCCAGGGTCCTATAATTCACCCCTCCACTTT.

The rearrangement links TRBV4-3 to TRBJ2-7; 9 nucleotides line up with TRBD1. After removal of 4 bases from V and 2 bases from J, the junction contained 3 bases not matched to a gene. From germline, CDR1 is LGHNA and CDR2 YSLEER. The CDR3 is 14 residues long. CDR3 in amino acids: CASSLNRGPYEQYF. The CDR3 region has the DNA TGCGCCAGCAGCCTCAACAGGGGGCCCTACGAGCAGTACTTC.

The chain is built from TRBV28 and TRBJ1-2, with 9 bases lining up with TRBD1. V was clipped by 2 bases and J by 3 bases; unmatched bases: 4. CDR1 and CDR2 from the germline V gene are MDHEN and SYDVKM. This CDR3 comprises 15 residues. The CDR3 nucleotides are TGTGCCAGCAGTTTAGGGGACAGGGTTCACTATGGCTACACCTTC. It encodes CASSLGDRVHYGYTF.

The chain carries TRBV4-3 and TRBJ2-5, with 7 bases aligning to TRBD2. The end of the DNA is better explained by TRBJ2-7, so the J call may be wrong. CDR1 is LGHNA and CDR2 is YSLEER in the germline V gene. CDR3 length: 14 amino acids. The CDR3 region is CASSQDGGGYEQYF. For the CDR3, the DNA is TGCGCCAGCAGCCAAGATGGGGGGGGCTACGAGCAGTACTTC.

This clone was counted once. The chain joins TRBV13 to TRBJ2-2; a weak D match, TRBD2 (6 bases). This CDR3 has 16 amino acids. Between the trimmed V and J ends, which lost 3 bases and 5 bases, there was a span of 16 bases. Per the germline V gene, CDR1 is PRHDT and CDR2 is FYEKMQ (reference sequence). The CDR3 loop is CASSFGRGSGTGELFF. DNA for the CDR3: TGTGCCAGCAGCTTCGGACGGGGGTCGGGTACCGGGGAGCTGTTTTTT.

This chain uses TRBV27 with TRBJ2-6; D remains unclear. V lost 3 bases and J 0 bases, leaving 6 bases between the germline ends. CDR1 is MNHEY and CDR2 is SMNVEV in the germline V gene (reference sequence). This CDR3 has 15 residues. The CDR3 loop reads CASSLQNSGANVLTF. DNA of the CDR3: TGTGCCAGCAGTTTGCAGAACTCTGGGGCCAACGTCCTGACTTTC.

There are a few counts of this clone. The V and J genes are TRBV18 and TRBJ2-7; a weak D match, TRBD1 (5 bases). CDR3 length equals 15 residues. Deletions cut 0 bases from V and 7 bases from J, with 16 bases between. Germline CDR1 KGHSH, CDR2 LQKENI. The CDR3 here is CASSPPSRDFEEQYF. CDR3 sequence (DNA): TGTGCCAGCTCACCACCGAGCAGGGATTTTGAAGAGCAGTACTTC.

The chain recombines TRBV5-1 with TRBJ2-3, with 15 positions matching TRBD2. The CDR3 loop spans 17 amino acids. V lost 2 bases and J lost 5; bases outside the gene matches: 6. Looked up from germline, CDR1 is SGHRS and CDR2 is YFSETQ. CDR3 loop: CASSFGLAGGPGDTQYF. CDR3 DNA sequence: TGCGCCAGCAGCTTTGGACTAGCGGGGGGGCCTGGAGATACGCAGTATTTT. The full variable domain, its missing parts supplied by reference TRBV5-1 and TRBJ2-3, is KAGVTQTPRYLIKTRGQQVTLSCSPISGHRSVSWYQQTPGQGLQFLFEYFSETQRNKGNFPGRFSGRQFSNSRSEMNVSTLELGDSALYLCASSFGLAGGPGDTQYFGPGTRLTVL.

This clone appeared a few times. This rearrangement joins TRBV7-8 to TRBJ2-3; 12 bases agree with TRBD2. The CDR3 extends over 17 amino acids. J lost 5 bases, V lost 3 bases, and 9 bases had no gene match. Germline V gene lookup returns CDR1 SGHVS and CDR2 FQNEAQ. This CDR3 is CASSFLASGGAEDTQYF. CDR3 nucleotides: TGTGCCAGCAGCTTCCTGGCTAGCGGGGGGGCGGAAGATACGCAGTATTTT.

V is TRBV18 and J is TRBJ2-6, with D unresolved. CDR3 length: 15 residues. The ends were cut back, 3 bases at V and 0 bases at J, with 6 bases in the middle. Per the germline V gene, CDR1 is KGHSH and CDR2 is LQKENI. CDR3 coding DNA: TGTGCCAGCTCACCGGCAAGCTCTGGGGCCAACGTCCTGACTTTC. Encoded protein: CASSPASSGANVLTF.

There are a few counts of this clone. The chain has TRBV4-1 and TRBJ2-3; a possible D gene is TRBD1 (6 bases). There are 16 residues in the CDR3. The germline V gene has CDR1 MGHRA and CDR2 YSYEKL. Trimming left V 0 bases short and J 3 bases short, with 13 bases between. The CDR3 sequence is CASSQDDRPGTDTQYF. The CDR3 DNA reads as TGCGCCAGCAGCCAAGATGACAGGCCGGGTACAGATACGCAGTATTTT.

Remarks on this clone: One junction end disagrees with the germline gene, perhaps due to a read error. This sequence joins TRBV7-8 and TRBJ2-5; 9 nucleotides line up with TRBD2. Germline CDR1 SGHVS, CDR2 FQNEAQ. The CDR3 consists of 15 residues. The CDR3 DNA follows: TGTGCCGGCAGTAGCGGGAGCCGATTAGTAGAGACCCAGTACTTC. Its protein is CAGSSGSRLVETQYF. The variable domain in full, with the rest retrieved from reference TRBV7-8 and TRBJ2-5, is GAGVSQSPRYKVAKRGQDVALRCDPISGHVSLFWYQQALGQGPEFLTYFQNEAQLDKSGLPSDRFFAERPEGSVSTLKIQRTQQEDSAVYLCAGSSGSRLVETQYFGPGTRLLVL.

This clone was found once. The V call is TRBV29-1, the J call TRBJ2-2; D possibly corresponds to TRBD2 (5 bases). Trimming left V 5 bases short and J 2 bases short, with 15 bases between. CDR3 length: 15 residues. Germline loops: CDR1 SQVTM, CDR2 ANQGSEA. CDR3 protein: CSVIWRGINTGELFF. CDR3 bases: TGCAGCGTTATATGGCGAGGGATTAACACCGGGGAGCTGTTTTTT.

This clone was counted once. The chain is built from TRBV6-6 and TRBJ2-5, with a weak D call TRBD2 (7 bases). CDR1 MNHNY and CDR2 SVGAGI come from the germline V gene (reference sequence). The V and J ends lost 6 bases and 2 bases respectively, with 10 bases between them. This CDR3 has 13 residues. CDR3 loop: CASRGGTQETQYF. The DNA of the CDR3 is TGTGCCAGCAGGGGGGGGACACAAGAGACCCAGTACTTC.

The chain combines TRBV27 with TRBJ1-1; no reliable D call. CDR1 is MNHEY and CDR2 is SMNVEV in the germline V gene (reference sequence). V lost 6 bases and J lost 4, with 21 bases in between. CDR3 length equals 16 residues. The CDR3 reads CASSSYRGGELTEAFF. The CDR3 DNA follows: TGTGCCAGCAGCTCCTACCGTGGCGGGGAACTCACTGAAGCTTTCTTT.

The V and J genes are TRBV7-2 and TRBJ2-1; 11 bases line up with TRBD2. The CDR3 has 15 residues. Germline CDR1 and CDR2: SGHTA and FQGNSA. The trim removed 4 bases at V and 4 bases at J, leaving 3 bases unmatched. The chain's CDR3 is CASSSTSGKYNEQFF. For the CDR3, the DNA is TGTGCCAGCAGCTCGACTAGCGGGAAATACAATGAGCAGTTCTTC.

V and J are TRBV7-2 and TRBJ1-5; TRBD1 matches 8 bases. This CDR3 spans 15 amino acids. CDR1 SGHTA and CDR2 FQGNSA come from the germline V gene. J was trimmed by 0 bases and V by 2 bases; bases with no gene match: 0. The CDR3 here is CASSLTGGSNQPQHF. Written as DNA, the CDR3 is TGTGCCAGCAGCTTAACAGGGGGTAGCAATCAGCCCCAGCATTTT.

This chain links TRBV5-1 with TRBJ2-7, with 9 bases matching TRBD1. Unmatched junction bases numbered 13, after V lost 4 bases and J lost 5 bases. Germline loops: CDR1 SGHRS, CDR2 YFSETQ. This CDR3 region has 16 residues. The DNA for the CDR3 is TGCGCCAGCAGCCCTGCACCGGGACAGGGCATGGACGAGCAGTACTTC. Its protein is CASSPAPGQGMDEQYF.

As regards this clone: Mismatch with germline at one junction end may stem from a read error. Other DNA sequences in the sample encode the same CDR3. This chain joins TRBV10-3 and TRBJ2-2; D is possibly TRBD2 (5 bases). Per the germline V gene, CDR1 is ENHRY and CDR2 is SYGVKD. The CDR3 extends over 14 amino acids. In DNA, the CDR3 is TGTGCCATCAGTGAGTCCCGCGGGTCCGGGGAGCTGTTCTTT. Amino acids: CAISESRGSGELFF.

The chain couples TRBV15 to TRBJ2-3, with D perhaps TRBD2 (6 bases). The CDR3 runs 15 residues. CDR1 and CDR2 (germline): LNHNV, YYDKDF (reference sequence). Trimming removed 5 bases from V and 0 bases from J, with 12 bases in between. The CDR3: CATSPGTYSTDTQYF. The CDR3 DNA is TGTGCCACCAGCCCCGGGACTTATAGCACAGATACGCAGTATTTT.

This clone was counted between two and nine times. The chain carries TRBV9 and TRBJ2-7, with D possibly TRBD2 on 5 matching bases. Between the trimmed V and J ends, which lost 7 bases and 0 bases, there was a span of 5 bases. The germline gives CDR1 SGDLS, CDR2 YYNGEE. This CDR3 is built from 11 residues. The CDR3, as DNA: TGTGCCAGCGGGAGCTCCTACGAGCAGTACTTC. This sequence encodes CASGSSYEQYF.

This clone appeared a single time. The chain uses TRBV27 and TRBJ2-7; a weak D match, TRBD2 (5 bases). CDR3 size: 14 residues. Germline CDR1 MNHEY, CDR2 SMNVEV (reference sequence). Deletions cut 6 bases from V and 2 bases from J, with 14 bases between. The CDR3 DNA sequence: TGTGCCAGCAGCTTTGAGGGCCCCCCCTACGAGCAGTACTTC. Its protein is CASSFEGPPYEQYF.